These 29 T cell receptor beta chains share one sample of origin, sequenced in a study of blood T cell repertoires in COVID-19. Sequencing was performed with immunoSEQ multiplex PCR; in TCRdb, only in-frame clones are kept and a portion is missing. The sample yields about 220,000 clones, 84% seen once. The sequenced material came from peripheral blood. The receptors derive from a woman aged 60-70 years who had recovered from COVID-19.

This chain links TRBV9 with TRBJ2-7; 11 bases fit TRBD2. The V segment lost 4 bases and the J segment 2 bases; nucleotides outside the gene matches: 5. Germline V gene data show CDR1 as SGDLS and CDR2 as YYNGEE. This CDR3 has 15 amino acids. The CDR3 nucleotides read TGTGCCAGCAGCCCCACTAGCGGGGGCACCTACGAGCAGTACTTC. The encoded protein is CASSPTSGGTYEQYF.

The chain employs TRBV11-1 and TRBJ2-7; 14 nucleotides agree with TRBD2. The CDR3 has 15 residues. Per the germline V gene, CDR1 is SGHAT and CDR2 is FQDESV (reference sequence). V shed 4 bases and J 7 bases; nucleotides not matched to a gene: 6. For the CDR3, the DNA is TGTGCCAGCAGCTCCGGACTAGCGGGGGGTGGTGAGCAGTACTTC. Encoded protein: CASSSGLAGGGEQYF.

The rearrangement links TRBV10-3 to TRBJ2-3; 10 positions agree with TRBD2. Germline CDR1 ENHRY, CDR2 SYGVKD. CDR3 length equals 15 residues. Trimming at V came to 8 bases and at J to 4 bases, leaving 9 bases not matched to a gene. This CDR3 reads CAIQKASGGPDTQYF. CDR3 bases: TGTGCCATCCAAAAAGCTAGCGGGGGCCCAGATACGCAGTATTTT.

The genes are TRBV2 and TRBJ1-1; 8 positions agree with TRBD1. The CDR3 spans 13 residues. The trim removed 11 bases at V and 3 bases at J, leaving 8 bases unmatched. Looked up from germline, CDR1 is SNHLY and CDR2 is FYNNEI. CDR3 nucleotides: TGTGCCGGAGACAGGGGTGGGTACACTGAAGCTTTCTTT. Translated: CAGDRGGYTEAFF.

The chain uses TRBV7-9 and TRBJ1-1, with 7 nucleotides matching TRBD1. This CDR3 is built from 17 residues. V trimming: 5 bases; J trimming: 2 bases; junction bases outside the gene matches: 14. Germline V gives CDR1 SEHNR, CDR2 FQNEAQ (reference sequence). In DNA form, the CDR3 reads TGTGCCAGCAGCCTCGTTACCGACAGGGATCACAACACTGAAGCTTTCTTT. This encodes CASSLVTDRDHNTEAFF.

The chain employs TRBV7-8 and TRBJ2-1; 14 bases agree with TRBD2. The CDR3 runs 15 residues. CDR1 is SGHVS and CDR2 is FQNEAQ in the germline V gene. V lost 6 bases to trimming and J lost 2 bases; unmatched junction nucleotides: 0. In DNA, the CDR3 is TGTGCCAGCAGGACTAGCGGGGGGGCCTACAATGAGCAGTTCTTC. Protein sequence: CASRTSGGAYNEQFF.

The V gene is TRBV9, the J gene TRBJ1-3; perhaps TRBD1 as D (6 bases). The V gene lost 3 bases and the J gene lost 0 bases, with 13 bases spanning the gap. The CDR3 is made up of 16 amino acids. CDR1 and CDR2 from the germline V gene are SGDLS and YYNGEE. The CDR3 loop reads CASSEQGPISGNTIYF. In nucleotides, the CDR3 is TGTGCCAGCAGCGAACAGGGCCCAATCTCTGGAAACACCATATATTTT.

The chain recombines TRBV10-1 with TRBJ2-5, with 8 bases that match TRBD1. Germline assignment: CDR1 WNHNN and CDR2 SYGVQD (reference sequence). The junction had 8 bases not matched to a gene; V was cut back by 2 bases and J by 3 bases. This CDR3 contains 16 residues. The CDR3 nucleotides read TGCGCCAGCAGTGAGCACAGGGGGAGATCAAAAGAGACCCAGTACTTC. It translates to CASSEHRGRSKETQYF.

This clone was seen more than once but under ten times. This sequence joins TRBV19 and TRBJ2-1, with 7 bases that match TRBD1. The CDR3 length is 15 residues. The germline gives CDR1 LNHDA, CDR2 SQIVND (reference sequence). The junction had 12 bases not matched to a gene; V was cut back by 6 bases and J by 7 bases. The CDR3 nucleotides are TGTGCCAGTAGCAGAGGGGGCGAGCGTGGGAATGAGCAGTTCTTC. Protein: CASSRGGERGNEQFF.

The chain joins TRBV5-1 to TRBJ2-5; D is perhaps TRBD2 (5 bases). The CDR3 contains 13 residues. Germline V gene sequence: CDR1 SGHRS, CDR2 YFSETQ. Trimming took off 7 bases at V and 0 bases at J, with 10 bases between the two ends. CDR3 DNA: TGCGCCAGCGCCACCGGGGACCAAGAGACCCAGTACTTC. Encoded protein: CASATGDQETQYF.

This chain links TRBV5-1 with TRBJ2-1; TRBD2 matches 8 bases. V lost 4 bases and J lost 8; bases outside the gene matches: 11. Looked up from germline, CDR1 is SGHRS and CDR2 is YFSETQ. The CDR3 is 15 residues long. Here the CDR3 DNA reads TGCGCCAGCAGCGGAGCGGGGGCGTCAGCCGATGAGCAGTTCTTC. Translating it yields CASSGAGASADEQFF.

This clone was found a few times. The chain joins TRBV2 to TRBJ1-5; 8 positions match TRBD1. V dropped 2 bases and J dropped 4; count of bases not matched to a gene: 4. Looked up from germline, CDR1 is SNHLY and CDR2 is FYNNEI. This CDR3 contains 15 residues. CDR3 sequence reads: CASSEQDRDNQPQHF. The DNA of the CDR3 is TGTGCCAGCAGTGAACAGGACAGGGATAATCAGCCCCAGCATTTT.

This clone was picked up one time. The chain employs TRBV11-3 and TRBJ2-1; D is possibly TRBD2 (6 bases). Germline V gene lookup returns CDR1 SGHNT and CDR2 YENEEA. The CDR3 has 14 residues. V was trimmed by 1 base and J by 7 bases, leaving 11 bases between them. The CDR3 DNA follows: TGTGCCAGCAGCTTAGGGTTTCGGGAGAATGAGCAGTTCTTC. This gives the protein CASSLGFRENEQFF.

V and J are TRBV27 and TRBJ1-2; possibly TRBD1 for D (6 bases). The CDR3 totals 14 residues. The V gene's germline CDR1 is MNHEY and CDR2 SMNVEV (reference sequence). V was clipped by 0 bases and J by 6 bases, with 11 bases between them. This chain's CDR3 is CASSLSRGMHGYTF. The CDR3 DNA follows: TGTGCCAGCAGTTTATCGAGGGGGATGCATGGCTACACCTTC.

This chain joins TRBV5-1 and TRBJ2-3, with TRBD2 identical over 8 bases. This CDR3 is 20 amino acids long. Unmatched junction bases numbered 22, after V lost 4 bases and J lost 3 bases. The V gene's germline CDR1 is SGHRS and CDR2 YFSETQ. In nucleotides, the CDR3 is TGCGCCAGCAGCCCTCGGACCCCCCGGGGGGGCGGGGGAACAACAGATACGCAGTATTTT. This translates into CASSPRTPRGGGGTTDTQYF.

The rearrangement joins TRBV4-1 to TRBJ2-7; 8 positions match TRBD2. The trim removed 2 bases at V and 0 bases at J, leaving 12 bases unmatched. CDR1 is MGHRA and CDR2 is YSYEKL in the germline V gene. The length of the CDR3 is 18 residues. In DNA, the CDR3 is TGCGCCAGCAGCCAAAGGGGGTCCGGGAGGGCCCACTCCTACGAGCAGTACTTC. As protein: CASSQRGSGRAHSYEQYF.

Note on this clone: Other DNA sequences in this sample translate to the same CDR3. The chain joins TRBV18 to TRBJ1-2; D not resolved. The CDR3 is made up of 13 amino acids. Between the trimmed V and J ends, which lost 3 bases and 0 bases, there was a span of 5 bases. Germline CDR1 KGHSH, CDR2 LQKENI. The CDR3 loop is CASSPGTNYGYTF. The CDR3 nucleotides read TGTGCCAGCTCACCCGGGACTAACTATGGCTACACCTTC.

The chain joins TRBV4-1 to TRBJ2-5; 12 nucleotides agree with TRBD2. The CDR3 is made up of 18 amino acids. CDR1 and CDR2 (germline): MGHRA, YSYEKL. After removal of 3 bases from V and 5 bases from J, the junction contained 13 bases not matched to a gene. The CDR3 coding sequence is TGCGCCAGCAGCCATGTTCGGGCTAGCGGGGGGGCCGTTGAGACCCAGTACTTC. This encodes CASSHVRASGGAVETQYF.

The V gene is TRBV6-5, the J gene TRBJ2-7, with 10 bases identical to TRBD1. The CDR3 covers 15 residues. The J segment lost 4 bases and the V segment lost 2 bases, leaving 5 bases of the junction unmatched. Germline V gene data show CDR1 as MNHEY and CDR2 as SVGAGI. The CDR3 loop is CASSYGQGEPYEQYF. In DNA, the CDR3 is TGTGCCAGCAGTTACGGACAGGGGGAGCCTTACGAGCAGTACTTC.

This clone appeared many times. CDR3 DNA sequence: TGTGCCAGCAGCTTAGCGCGGCTTGGGCGGGGAGTCTCTGGAAACACCATATATTTT. Translating it yields CASSLARLGRGVSGNTIYF. The genes are TRBV11-2 and TRBJ1-3; no reliable D call. Trimming took off 1 base at V and 0 bases at J, with 19 bases between the two ends. The CDR3 spans 19 residues. Germline-derived CDR1 and CDR2 are SGHAT and FQNNGV.

The J gene is TRBJ1-1, the V gene TRBV7-9, with 7 positions matching TRBD1. J gave up 5 bases and V 5 bases, and 11 bases lay outside the gene matches. Germline values: CDR1 SEHNR, CDR2 FQNEAQ (reference sequence). This CDR3 is built from 15 residues. In nucleotides, the CDR3 is TGTGCCAGCAGCCGGGGACAGATCCTGGGTACTGAAGCTTTCTTT. Protein: CASSRGQILGTEAFF.

This rearrangement joins TRBV5-6 to TRBJ1-2; tentative D call: TRBD1 (6 bases). The length of the CDR3 is 15 residues. V lost 6 bases, J lost 7 bases, and 22 bases lay in between. Looked up from germline, CDR1 is SGHDT and CDR2 is YYEEEE. The CDR3 DNA follows: TGTGCCAGCACCACAGGGAGGGGGGAAGTATTTGGCTACACCTTC. Protein product: CASTTGRGEVFGYTF.

V gene TRBV5-1 combines with J gene TRBJ1-1, with 8 bases lining up with TRBD1. V lost 3 bases and J lost 7; bases outside the gene matches: 11. The CDR3 is made up of 15 amino acids. The germline V gene has CDR1 SGHRS and CDR2 YFSETQ. This chain's CDR3 is CASSSRTGSGGEAFF. DNA for the CDR3: TGCGCCAGCAGCTCCAGGACAGGGAGTGGAGGTGAAGCTTTCTTT.

On this clone: At the DNA level, this CDR3 is encoded by other sequences in the same sample as well. The rearrangement links TRBV2 to TRBJ2-7; 9 positions agree with TRBD1. V shed 4 bases, J shed 6 bases, and the junction held 4 bases outside the gene matches. The CDR3 covers 13 residues. Germline-derived CDR1 and CDR2 are SNHLY and FYNNEI. Here the CDR3 DNA reads TGTGCCAGCAGTGGACAGGGGGTAGGCGAGCAGTACTTC. It encodes CASSGQGVGEQYF.

The chain has TRBV6-5 and TRBJ2-7; a possible D gene is TRBD1 (6 bases). The germline CDR1 and CDR2 sequences are MNHEY and SVGAGI. V gave up 6 bases and J gave up 7 bases, with 13 bases separating them. This CDR3 is 12 amino acids long. CDR3 sequence: CASSSTGMEQYF. In DNA, the CDR3 is TGTGCCAGCAGCTCGACAGGTATGGAGCAGTACTTC.

The chain carries TRBV9 and TRBJ2-6; D is unclear. CDR1 and CDR2 from the germline V gene are SGDLS and YYNGEE. This CDR3 contains 16 residues. Trimming removed 0 bases at V and 1 base at J, with 8 bases between. The CDR3 sequence is CASSVAIGSGANVLTF. CDR3 sequence (DNA): TGTGCCAGCAGCGTAGCCATCGGGTCTGGGGCCAACGTCCTGACTTTC.

In regard to this clone: The junction departs from germline at one end; a sequencing error may be responsible. The chain joins TRBV18 to TRBJ1-2; TRBD1 matches 9 bases. This CDR3 is built from 13 residues. The germline CDR1 and CDR2 sequences are KGHSH and LQKENI. CDR3 loop: CASSQGAQNGYTF. The CDR3 nucleotides read TGTGCCAGTTCACAGGGGGCGCAGAATGGCTACACCTTC.

The chain carries TRBV27 and TRBJ1-4; 9 bases agree with TRBD1. This CDR3 spans 12 amino acids. The germline V gene has CDR1 MNHEY and CDR2 SMNVEV (reference sequence). With 8 bases clipped from V and 6 bases from J, the junction kept 1 base outside the gene matches. CDR3: CASRTGDEKLFF. In nucleotides, the CDR3 is TGTGCCAGCCGGACAGGGGATGAAAAACTGTTTTTT.

The gene calls are TRBV19 and TRBJ2-5; 11 nucleotides match TRBD2. V shed 3 bases and J 5 bases; nucleotides not matched to a gene: 14. This CDR3 has 18 residues. Germline V gene sequence: CDR1 LNHDA, CDR2 SQIVND (reference sequence). The CDR3 region has the DNA TGTGCCAGTAGTATTTCGCCTAGCGGGGGGCCGACCATGGAGACCCAGTACTTC. Amino acids: CASSISPSGGPTMETQYF.